This record covers a single T cell receptor (beta chain). Profiling relied on immunoSEQ multiplex PCR, and the TCRdb table lists in-frame clones only, not all of them. The profile shows 25,000 to 35,000 clones, 86% of them singletons. The data are from a study of T cells after posttransplantation cyclophosphamide. The clonotype comes from a man in his fifties. The material sequenced was PBMCs.

The CDR3 is CASSKPGVWETQYF. The CDR3 bases are TGTGCCAGCAGTAAGCCAGGGGTTTGGGAGACCCAGTACTTC. V gene TRBV6-5 combines with J gene TRBJ2-5, with D maybe TRBD1 (6 bases). This CDR3 is 14 amino acids long. Trimming pared 5 bases from V and 5 bases from J, leaving 15 bases between. Germline-derived CDR1 and CDR2 are MNHEY and SVGAGI.